The clone carrying this T cell receptor beta chain has at least ten counts. As yet, its antigen is unknown. The data were taken from a study of identical twins. The CDR3 runs to 12 residues. The V gene lost 5 bases and the J gene lost 6 bases, with 11 bases spanning the gap. Germline lookup yields CDR1 SSHAT and CDR2 FNYEAQ (reference sequence). Study-wide findings and caveats: The models gave estimates that fell short of the out-of-frame TCR alpha sharing seen in monozygotic twins.

It was template switching that added a universal primer site, and there were unique molecular identifiers on the cDNA. TCRdb re-called the 5' RACE reads through MiXCR, storing one row per CDR3 protein. The table has roughly 750,000 distinct CDR3 sequences, over 20% seen once; the top ten hold more than 4%. These sequences were also reported in another study, on T cells expressing NK-cell markers. That publication notes: From sorted CD3+CD56+NKG2C+, CD3+CD56+NKG2C- and CD3+CD56-NKG2C+ T cells came the TCR beta repertoires. Seropositivity for HCMV was found in seven of the eight sequenced donors, with one seronegative.

This receptor was taken from a woman aged 18-29 years in good health. The rearrangement uses TRBV7-7 and TRBJ2-7; D might be TRBD1 or TRBD2, each matching 5 bases. The sequenced sample consisted of PBMCs. In DNA form, the CDR3 reads TGTGCCAGCAGCCAGGGACCTGGCGAGCAGTACTTC. This encodes CASSQGPGEQYF. Complete variable domain (other parts from reference TRBV7-7 and TRBJ2-7): GAGVSQSPRYKVTKRGQDVTLRCDPISSHATLYWYQQALGQGPEFLTYFNYEAQPDKSGLPSDRFSAERPEGSISTLTIQRTEQRDSAMYRCASSQGPGEQYFGPGTRLTVT.